The following is a TCR beta chain sequence with its context. Its target is not known. Germline CDR1 is LNHDA and CDR2 is SQIVND (reference sequence). V was clipped by 10 bases and J by 0 bases, with 18 bases between them. This CDR3 is built from 15 residues. 60 Vbeta and 13 Jbeta primers were used in PCR. TCRdb's table, derived via immunoSEQ multiplex PCR, lists solely in-frame clones and lacks some. The table shows 55,000 to 65,000 clones, with 65% to 85% occurring only once. This sample was taken from a study of cytomegalovirus exposure and HLA in healthy donors. On the study more broadly: Of the donors genotyped, a few hundred in all, around 77% fell in the Caucasian-associated ancestry cluster. Study results and caveats: In an earlier analysis, in some 540 donors, most V segments appeared productive either ~90% or ~30% of the time. Later analysis associated a missense DCLRE1C variant with TCR beta V- and J-gene trimming.

The chain joins TRBV19 to TRBJ1-2; D might be TRBD1 (5 bases). Sequencing input: PBMCs. The source is a male donor in good health and CMV-seronegative. CDR3 bases: TGTGCCATTCTGATGGGGGGGGGACCTAACTATGGCTACACCTTC. Residues: CAILMGGGPNYGYTF. Filled out from reference TRBV19 and TRBJ1-2, the complete variable domain reads DGGITQSPKYLFRKEGQNVTLSCEQNLNHDAMYWYRQDPGQGLRLIYYSQIVNDFQKGDIAEGYSVSREKKESFPLTVTSAQKNPTAFYLCAILMGGGPNYGYTFGSGTRLTVV.